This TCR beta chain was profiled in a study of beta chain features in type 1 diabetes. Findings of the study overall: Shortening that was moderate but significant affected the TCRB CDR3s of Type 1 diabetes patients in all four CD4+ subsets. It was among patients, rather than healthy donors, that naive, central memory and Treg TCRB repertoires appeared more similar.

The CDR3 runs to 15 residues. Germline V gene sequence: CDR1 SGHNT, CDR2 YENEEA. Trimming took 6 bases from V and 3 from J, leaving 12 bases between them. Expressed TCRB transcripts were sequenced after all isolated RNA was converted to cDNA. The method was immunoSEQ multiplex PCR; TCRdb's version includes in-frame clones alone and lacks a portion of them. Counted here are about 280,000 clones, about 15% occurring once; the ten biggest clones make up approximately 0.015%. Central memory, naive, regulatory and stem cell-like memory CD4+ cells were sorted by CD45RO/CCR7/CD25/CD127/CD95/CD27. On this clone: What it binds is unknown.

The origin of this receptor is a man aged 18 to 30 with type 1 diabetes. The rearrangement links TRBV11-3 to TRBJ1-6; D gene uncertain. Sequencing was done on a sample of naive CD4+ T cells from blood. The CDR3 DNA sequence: TGTGCCAGCAGGGCTTCGGGGATCTATAATTCACCCCTCCACTTT. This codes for CASRASGIYNSPLHF.